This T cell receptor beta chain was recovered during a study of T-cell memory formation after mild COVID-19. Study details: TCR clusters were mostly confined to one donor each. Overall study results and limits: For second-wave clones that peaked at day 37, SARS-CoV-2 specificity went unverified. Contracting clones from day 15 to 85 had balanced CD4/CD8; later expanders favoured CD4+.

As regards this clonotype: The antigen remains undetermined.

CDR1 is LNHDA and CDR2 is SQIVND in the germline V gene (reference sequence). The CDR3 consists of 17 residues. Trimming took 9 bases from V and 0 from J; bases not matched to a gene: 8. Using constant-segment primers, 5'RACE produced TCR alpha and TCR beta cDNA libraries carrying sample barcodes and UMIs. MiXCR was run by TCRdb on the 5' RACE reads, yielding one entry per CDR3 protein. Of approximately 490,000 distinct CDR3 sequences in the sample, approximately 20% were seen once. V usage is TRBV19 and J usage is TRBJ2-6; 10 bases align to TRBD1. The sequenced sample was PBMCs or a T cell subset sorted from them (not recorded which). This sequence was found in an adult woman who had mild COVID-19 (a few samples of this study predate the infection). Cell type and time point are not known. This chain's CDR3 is CASDRGQSGSGANVLTF. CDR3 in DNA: TGTGCCAGCGACAGGGGGCAGTCCGGCTCTGGGGCCAACGTCCTGACTTTC.